The text below deals with one T cell receptor beta chain. The germline V gene has CDR1 LNHDA and CDR2 SQIVND (reference sequence). The V segment lost 7 bases and the J segment 3 bases; nucleotides outside the gene matches: 7. CDR3 size: 14 residues. The data were taken from a study of blood T cell repertoires in COVID-19. In the original analysis: The authors estimated nucleated cell counts from reference gene primer amplification. The protocol was immunoSEQ multiplex PCR, while the TCRdb copy is restricted to in-frame clones and leaves out a portion. Clone size and the V and J calls come from that table; the DNA yielded D and trimming. The sample lists roughly 250,000 clones; around 82% were seen once.

The sequencing sample was made of peripheral blood. This TCR was sampled from a man aged 40-50 years with active or convalescent COVID-19. J is TRBJ2-7 and V is TRBV19; 9 bases map to TRBD1. For the CDR3, the DNA is TGTGCCAGTACCGCGGGGACAGGGAGCTACGAGCAGTACTTC. Translating gives CASTAGTGSYEQYF.